One T cell receptor (beta chain) is described in this entry. The entry originates in a study of blood T cell repertoires in COVID-19. Study-level background: Material from acute and convalescent COVID-19 was sourced from the United States, Italy and Spain. Sample material is recorded as cDNA or gDNA derived from T cells, B-cell-depleted T cells, or PBMCs.

Study processing details: Amplification of reference gene primers provided the estimated nucleated cell counts. Profiling relied on immunoSEQ multiplex PCR, and the TCRdb table lists in-frame clones only, not all of them. V and J calls and clone size follow that table, whereas D and trimming were derived from the DNA. The sample has around 70,000 clones; around 86% are singletons. Germline V gene data show CDR1 as SGHNT and CDR2 as YYREEE (reference sequence). The CDR3 is made up of 14 amino acids. V was trimmed by 4 bases and J by 0 bases, leaving 10 bases between them. The sample consisted of peripheral blood. This TCR derives from an elderly woman with active or convalescent COVID-19. This rearrangement joins TRBV5-4 to TRBJ2-5; D is possibly TRBD1 (6 bases). The CDR3 is CASSQDRYQETQYF. The CDR3 bases are TGTGCCAGCAGCCAAGACAGGTACCAAGAGACCCAGTACTTC.